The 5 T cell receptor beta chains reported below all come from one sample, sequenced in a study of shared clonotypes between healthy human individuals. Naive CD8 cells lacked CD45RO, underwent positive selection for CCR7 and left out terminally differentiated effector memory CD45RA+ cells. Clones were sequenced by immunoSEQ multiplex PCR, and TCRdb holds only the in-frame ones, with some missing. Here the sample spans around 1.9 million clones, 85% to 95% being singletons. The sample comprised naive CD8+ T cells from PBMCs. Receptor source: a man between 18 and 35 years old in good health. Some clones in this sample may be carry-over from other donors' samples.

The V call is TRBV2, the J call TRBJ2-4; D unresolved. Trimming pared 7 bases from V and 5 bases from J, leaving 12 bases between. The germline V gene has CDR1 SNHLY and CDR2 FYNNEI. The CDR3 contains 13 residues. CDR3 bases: TGTGCCAGCATGGGCGTCCTTGAAAACATTCAGTACTTC. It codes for CASMGVLENIQYF.

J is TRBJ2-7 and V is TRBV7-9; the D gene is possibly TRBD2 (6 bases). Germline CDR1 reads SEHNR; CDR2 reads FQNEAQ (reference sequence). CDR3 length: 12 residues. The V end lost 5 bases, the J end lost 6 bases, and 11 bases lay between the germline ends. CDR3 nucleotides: TGTGCCAGCAGCCCGGGACTGGGCGAGCAGTACTTC. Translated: CASSPGLGEQYF. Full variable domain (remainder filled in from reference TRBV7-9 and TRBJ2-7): DTGVSQNPRHKITKRGQNVTFRCDPISEHNRLYWYRQTLGQGPEFLTYFQNEAQLEKSRLLSDRFSAERPKGSFSTLEIQRTEQGDSAMYLCASSPGLGEQYFGPGTRLTVT.

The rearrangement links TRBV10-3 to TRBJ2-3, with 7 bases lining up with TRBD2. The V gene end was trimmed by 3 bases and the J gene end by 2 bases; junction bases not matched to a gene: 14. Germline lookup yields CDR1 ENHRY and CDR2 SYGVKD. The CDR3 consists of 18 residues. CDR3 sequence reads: CAISDTGGGLRLTDTQYF. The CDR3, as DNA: TGTGCCATCAGTGACACCGGGGGAGGGTTGAGGCTCACAGATACGCAGTATTTT.

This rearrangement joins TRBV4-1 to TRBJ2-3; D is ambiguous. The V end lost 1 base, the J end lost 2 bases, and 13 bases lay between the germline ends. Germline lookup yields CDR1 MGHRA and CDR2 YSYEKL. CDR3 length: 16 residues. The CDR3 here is CASSQGVRPDTDTQYF. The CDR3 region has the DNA TGCGCCAGCAGCCAAGGGGTTAGACCAGACACAGATACGCAGTATTTT.

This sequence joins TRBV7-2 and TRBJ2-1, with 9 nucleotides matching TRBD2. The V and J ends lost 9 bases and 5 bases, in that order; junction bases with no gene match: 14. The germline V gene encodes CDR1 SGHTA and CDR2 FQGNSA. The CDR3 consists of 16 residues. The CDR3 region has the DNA TGTGCCAGGCGGGAGGGGGAGAAAGCTGCCCACAATGAGCAGTTCTTC. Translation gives CARREGEKAAHNEQFF.